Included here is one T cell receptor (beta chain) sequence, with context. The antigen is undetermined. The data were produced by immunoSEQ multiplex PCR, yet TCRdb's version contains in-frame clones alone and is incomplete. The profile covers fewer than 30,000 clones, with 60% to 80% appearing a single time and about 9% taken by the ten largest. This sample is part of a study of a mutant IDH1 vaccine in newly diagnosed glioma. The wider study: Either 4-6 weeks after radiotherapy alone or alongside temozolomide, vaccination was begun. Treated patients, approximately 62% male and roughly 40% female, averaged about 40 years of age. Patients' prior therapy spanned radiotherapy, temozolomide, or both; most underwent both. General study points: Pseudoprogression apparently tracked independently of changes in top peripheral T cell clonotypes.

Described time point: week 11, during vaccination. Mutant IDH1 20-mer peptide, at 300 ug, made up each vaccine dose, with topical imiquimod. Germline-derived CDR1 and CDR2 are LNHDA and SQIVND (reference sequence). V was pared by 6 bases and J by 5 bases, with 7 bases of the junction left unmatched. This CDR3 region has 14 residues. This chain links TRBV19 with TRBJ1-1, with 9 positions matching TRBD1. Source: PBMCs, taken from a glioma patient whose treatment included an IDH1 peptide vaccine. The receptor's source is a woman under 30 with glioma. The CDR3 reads CASRGQGQGTEAFF. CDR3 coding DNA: TGTGCCAGTAGGGGACAGGGTCAAGGTACTGAAGCTTTCTTT. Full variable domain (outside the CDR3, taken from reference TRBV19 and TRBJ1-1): DGGITQSPKYLFRKEGQNVTLSCEQNLNHDAMYWYRQDPGQGLRLIYYSQIVNDFQKGDIAEGYSVSREKKESFPLTVTSAQKNPTAFYLCASRGQGQGTEAFFGQGTRLTVV.